The rows below give T cell receptor beta chains drawn from one sample of a study of shared clonotypes between healthy human individuals. This table comes from immunoSEQ multiplex PCR, and its TCRdb copy is limited to in-frame clones, with some not included. The table includes about 2.1 million clones, about 94% detected once. Sequencing input: naive CD8+ T cells from PBMCs. These receptors all stem from a young man in good health. Some clones in this sample may be carry-over from other donors' samples. The CDR3 runs from the conserved cysteine through the conserved F or W. The order of the fields is CDR3 DNA, CDR3 protein, clone size, V gene, D gene, J gene. The D gene is left open where the match is weak. Only some rows state a clone size, as once, few, many or a class for expanded clones.

TGTGCCACCAGCGAAGGGCTAGCCAAAAACATTCAGTACTTC CATSEGLAKNIQYF NA TRBV15 NA TRBJ2-4
TGCGCCAGCAGCCAAGGCGTGACCGGGACTAGCGGATTAAACTACGAGCAGTACTTC CASSQGVTGTSGLNYEQYF NA TRBV4-1 TRBD2 TRBJ2-7
TGTGCCAGCAGCCCCCGGGACAAACTACACGAGCAGTACTTC CASSPRDKLHEQYF NA TRBV11-2 NA TRBJ2-7
TGCGCCAGCAGCTCTCGGGAGGCCCAAGAGACCCAGTACTTC CASSSREAQETQYF NA TRBV5-1 TRBD2 TRBJ2-5
TGCGCCAGCAGCCAATTAGAGCGGGGGATAACCTACGAGCAGTACTTC CASSQLERGITYEQYF NA TRBV4-1 TRBD2 TRBJ2-7
TGTGCCAGCAGCGCCGGACTGGGAACGGAGCTGTTTTTT CASSAGLGTELFF NA TRBV5-6 NA TRBJ2-2
TGCGCCAGCAGCTTGGAGGTAGGGTACCCACCCGTCTCCTACGAGCAGTACTTC CASSLEVGYPPVSYEQYF NA TRBV5-1 NA TRBJ2-7
TGTGCCAGCAGCTCCAATTGGCTCACAGATACGCAGTATTTT CASSSNWLTDTQYF NA TRBV11-2 NA TRBJ2-3
TGTGCCACCAGCAGTGGGACCGACGGAAACACTGAAGCTTTCTTT CATSSGTDGNTEAFF NA TRBV15 NA TRBJ1-1
TGTGCCAGCAGCCTACCCGCCGGGGGGTCCTACAATGAGCAGTTCTTC CASSLPAGGSYNEQFF NA TRBV7-8 TRBD2 TRBJ2-1
TGTGCCAGCAGTTACGATGCAGGACCTTCCTACGAGCAGTACTTC CASSYDAGPSYEQYF NA TRBV6-5 NA TRBJ2-7
TGCAAGGAGGACAATGAGCAGTTCTTC CKEDNEQFF NA TRBV20-1 NA TRBJ2-1
TGTGCCAGCAGGAGGGACAGGGGGTCGACCAATGAGCAGTTCTTC CASRRDRGSTNEQFF NA TRBV2 TRBD1 TRBJ2-1
TGTGCCAGCAGTTTGCGCGGGAGGGCCAGTGAGCAGTTCTTC CASSLRGRASEQFF once TRBV27 TRBD2 TRBJ2-1
TGCGCCAGCAGCCAAGTACCAGGGGCGGACTACGAGCAGTACTTC CASSQVPGADYEQYF NA TRBV4-3 NA TRBJ2-7
TGTGCCAGCAGTTATAGGGGCTCGGGATACGAGCAGTACTTC CASSYRGSGYEQYF NA TRBV6-5 NA TRBJ2-7
TGTGCCAGCAGTGAAGCGCGGCAGTTGGGGCCCAATGAGCAGTTCTTC CASSEARQLGPNEQFF NA TRBV2 NA TRBJ2-1
TGTGCCAGCAGCCCCGGACAGGGGTTCGGTCAGCCCCAGCATTTT CASSPGQGFGQPQHF NA TRBV7-9 TRBD1 TRBJ1-5
TGTGCCAGCAGCTTGTATGTAAGCGACAGGGGCTGGAATGAGCAGTTCTTC CASSLYVSDRGWNEQFF NA TRBV7-2 TRBD1 TRBJ2-1
TGTGCCAGCAGCGCTTTGACAGGGGACACTGAAGCTTTCTTT CASSALTGDTEAFF once TRBV9 TRBD1 TRBJ1-1
TGTGCCAGCAGCTTCGGGGACTCTGGAAACACCATATATTTT CASSFGDSGNTIYF few TRBV5-6 NA TRBJ1-3
TGTGCCAGCAGGCTCGATGAGGGGGCCTACGAGCAGTACTTC CASRLDEGAYEQYF NA TRBV28 NA TRBJ2-7
TGTGCCAGCAGCCGCAGGGCAGGAGAGACCCAGTACTTC CASSRRAGETQYF NA TRBV28 NA TRBJ2-5
TGTGCCACCCATGGTCGGAACTACAATGAGCAGTTCTTC CATHGRNYNEQFF NA TRBV2 NA TRBJ2-1
TGTGCCAGCTCACCAGGGACTACCCAAGTCCCAGATACGCAGTATTTT CASSPGTTQVPDTQYF NA TRBV18 TRBD2 TRBJ2-3
TGTGCCAGCAGCGACCTAGGACGCCTCTCTGGGGCCAACGTCCTGACTTTC CASSDLGRLSGANVLTF NA TRBV9 NA TRBJ2-6
TGTGCCAGCAGCCAGGGGCAGACGGTTTACAATGAGCAGTTCTTC CASSQGQTVYNEQFF once TRBV6-5 NA TRBJ2-1
TGTGCCAGCAGTCTCCCGACAGGGCCTAGCAATCAGCCCCAGCATTTT CASSLPTGPSNQPQHF NA TRBV28 TRBD1 TRBJ1-5
TGTGCCAGCAGCAAAGAAGAATTTAGGGAAGGAGGGCCTAACAATGAGCAGTTCTTC CASSKEEFREGGPNNEQFF NA TRBV21-1 NA TRBJ2-1
TGTGCCAGCAGCCTAAGGACAGGGGTGGGAAAACTGTTTTTT CASSLRTGVGKLFF once TRBV7-9 TRBD1 TRBJ1-4
TGTGCCAGCAGTACCCCAGATATACTAGCGGGATCCTCCTACGAGCAGTACTTC CASSTPDILAGSSYEQYF once TRBV28 TRBD2 TRBJ2-7
TGTGCCAGCAGCTTACGGCGGGAGGGAAATCACAATGAGCAGTTCTTC CASSLRREGNHNEQFF NA TRBV11-2 TRBD2 TRBJ2-1
TGTGCCAGCAGTGAAGCGGGCGGGAGGGCGTACGAGCAGTACTTC CASSEAGGRAYEQYF NA TRBV6-1 TRBD2 TRBJ2-7
TGTGCCAGCAGTTTTTCAATACAGGGGTCCCAAGGACAGCCCCAGCATTTT CASSFSIQGSQGQPQHF NA TRBV28 TRBD1 TRBJ1-5
TGTGCCAGCAGCTTAGGTGTTTTTCTAAGCTCCTACAATGAGCAGTTCTTC CASSLGVFLSSYNEQFF once TRBV7-6 NA TRBJ2-1
TGTGCCAGCAGCAAATGGCCCCGGGACACCTATCAGCCCCAGCATTTT CASSKWPRDTYQPQHF NA TRBV21-1 NA TRBJ1-5
TGTGCCAGCAGCCAAGAAGGGTTCGGCCCTAGCGGTCCTCAAGAGACCCAGTACTTC CASSQEGFGPSGPQETQYF NA TRBV4-2 TRBD2 TRBJ2-5
TGTGCCAGCAGCAAGCGACTAGCGGGGTTACAAGAGACCCAGTACTTC CASSKRLAGLQETQYF NA TRBV7-7 TRBD2 TRBJ2-5
TGTGCCAGCAGTTCCCCCTTTGCTAGCGGGAGGGCAGATTACTACGAGCAGTACTTC CASSSPFASGRADYYEQYF NA TRBV28 TRBD2 TRBJ2-7
TGTGCCAGCAGCCAATGGGGGGGCCGGCATCAGCCCCAGCATTTT CASSQWGGRHQPQHF NA TRBV28 NA TRBJ1-5
TGTGCCAGCAGTTTAGGGCAGGCCCTCGAGCAGTACTTC CASSLGQALEQYF NA TRBV28 NA TRBJ2-7
TGTGCCAGCAGCATCACCCCCGGACTAGCGGGAGCAGATACGCAGTATTTT CASSITPGLAGADTQYF NA TRBV27 TRBD2 TRBJ2-3